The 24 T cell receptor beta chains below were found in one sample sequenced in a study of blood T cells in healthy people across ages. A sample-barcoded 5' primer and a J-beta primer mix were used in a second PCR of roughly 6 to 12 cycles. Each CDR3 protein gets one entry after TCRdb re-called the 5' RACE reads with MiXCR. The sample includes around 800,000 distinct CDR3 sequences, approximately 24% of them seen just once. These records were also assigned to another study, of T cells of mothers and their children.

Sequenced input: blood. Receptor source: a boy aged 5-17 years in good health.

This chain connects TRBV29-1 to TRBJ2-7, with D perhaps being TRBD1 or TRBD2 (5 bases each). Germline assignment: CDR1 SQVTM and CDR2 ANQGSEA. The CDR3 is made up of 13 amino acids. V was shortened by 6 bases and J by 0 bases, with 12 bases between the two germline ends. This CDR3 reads CSVGTPDSYEQYF. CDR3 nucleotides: TGCAGCGTCGGGACGCCGGACTCCTACGAGCAGTACTTC.

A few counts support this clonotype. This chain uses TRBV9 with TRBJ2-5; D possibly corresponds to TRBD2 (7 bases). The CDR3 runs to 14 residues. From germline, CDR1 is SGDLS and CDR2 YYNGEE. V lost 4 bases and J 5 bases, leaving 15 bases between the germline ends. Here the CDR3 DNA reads TGTGCCAGCAGCTCCCGGTCGGGGGGCGAGACCCAGTACTTC. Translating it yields CASSSRSGGETQYF.

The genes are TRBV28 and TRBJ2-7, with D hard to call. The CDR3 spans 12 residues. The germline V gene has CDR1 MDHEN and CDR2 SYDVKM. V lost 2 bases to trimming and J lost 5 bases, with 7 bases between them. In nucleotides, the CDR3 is TGTGCCAGCAGTTTACTGTCACACGAGCAGTACTTC. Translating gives CASSLLSHEQYF.

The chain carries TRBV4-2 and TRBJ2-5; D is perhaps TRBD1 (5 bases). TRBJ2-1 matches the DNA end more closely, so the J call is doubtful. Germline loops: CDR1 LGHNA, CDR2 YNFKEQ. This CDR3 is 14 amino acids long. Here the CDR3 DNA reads TGTGCCAGCAGCCAACCCCCACGGCCGCAGGGGCAGTTCTTC. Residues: CASSQPPRPQGQFF.

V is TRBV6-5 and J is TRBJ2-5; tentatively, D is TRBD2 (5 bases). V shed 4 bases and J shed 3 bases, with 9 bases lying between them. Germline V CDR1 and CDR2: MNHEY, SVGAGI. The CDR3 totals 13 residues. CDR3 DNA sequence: TGTGCCAGCAGTTGGGGAGATAAAGAGACCCAGTACTTC. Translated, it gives CASSWGDKETQYF.

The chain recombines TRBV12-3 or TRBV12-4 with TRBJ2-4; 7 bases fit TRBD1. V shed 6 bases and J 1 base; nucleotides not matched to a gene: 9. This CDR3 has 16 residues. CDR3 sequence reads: CASSPGTDRAKNIQYF. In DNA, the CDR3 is TGTGCCAGCAGCCCCGGGACAGATCGCGCCAAAAACATTCAGTACTTC.

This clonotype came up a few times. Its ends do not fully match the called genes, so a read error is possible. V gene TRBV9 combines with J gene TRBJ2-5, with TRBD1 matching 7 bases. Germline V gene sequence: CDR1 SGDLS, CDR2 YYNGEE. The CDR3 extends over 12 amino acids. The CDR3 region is CASGDSEETQHF. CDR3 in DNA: TGTGCCAGCGGGGACAGCGAAGAGACCCAGCACTTC.

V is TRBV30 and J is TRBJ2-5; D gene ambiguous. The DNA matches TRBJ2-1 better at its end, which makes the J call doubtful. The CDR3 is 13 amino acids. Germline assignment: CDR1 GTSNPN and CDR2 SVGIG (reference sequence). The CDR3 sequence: CAWSPDPYNEQFF. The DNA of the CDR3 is TGTGCCTGGAGCCCAGACCCTTACAATGAGCAGTTCTTC.

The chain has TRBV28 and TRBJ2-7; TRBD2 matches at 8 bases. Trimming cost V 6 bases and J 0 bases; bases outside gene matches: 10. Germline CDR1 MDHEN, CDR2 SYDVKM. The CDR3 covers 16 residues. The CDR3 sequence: CASSLTLGGGSYEQYF. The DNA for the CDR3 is TGTGCCAGCAGCCTCACGCTCGGGGGGGGCTCCTACGAGCAGTACTTC.

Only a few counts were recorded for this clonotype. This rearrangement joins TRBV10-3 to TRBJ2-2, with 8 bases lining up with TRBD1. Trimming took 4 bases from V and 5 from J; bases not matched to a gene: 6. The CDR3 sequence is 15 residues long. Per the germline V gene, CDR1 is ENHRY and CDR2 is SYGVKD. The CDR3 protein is CAISGDRGGTGELFF. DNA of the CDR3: TGTGCCATCAGTGGAGACAGGGGTGGAACCGGGGAGCTGTTTTTT.

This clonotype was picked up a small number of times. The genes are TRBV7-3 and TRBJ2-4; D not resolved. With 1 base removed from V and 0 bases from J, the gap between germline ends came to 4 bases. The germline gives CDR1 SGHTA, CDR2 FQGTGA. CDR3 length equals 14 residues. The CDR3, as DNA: TGTGCCAGCAGCTTAAGTCTAGCCAAAAACATTCAGTACTTC. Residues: CASSLSLAKNIQYF.

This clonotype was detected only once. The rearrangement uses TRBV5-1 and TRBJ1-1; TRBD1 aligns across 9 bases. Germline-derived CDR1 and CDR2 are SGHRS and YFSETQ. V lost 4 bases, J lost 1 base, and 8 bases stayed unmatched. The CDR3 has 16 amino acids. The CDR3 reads CASSPSGTGTNTEAFF. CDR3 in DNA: TGCGCCAGCAGCCCCAGCGGGACAGGGACGAACACTGAAGCTTTCTTT.

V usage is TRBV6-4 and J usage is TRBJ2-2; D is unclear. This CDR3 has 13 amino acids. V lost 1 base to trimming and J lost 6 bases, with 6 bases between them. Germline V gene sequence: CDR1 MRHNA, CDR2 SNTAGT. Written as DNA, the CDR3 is TGTGCCAGCAGTGACTTCAGCTCCGGGGAGCTGTTTTTT. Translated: CASSDFSSGELFF.

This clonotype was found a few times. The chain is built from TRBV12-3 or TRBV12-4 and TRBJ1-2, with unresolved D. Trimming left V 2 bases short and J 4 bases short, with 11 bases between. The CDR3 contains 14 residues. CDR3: CASSLPGGSYGYTF. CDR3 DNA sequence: TGTGCCAGCAGTTTACCAGGAGGATCCTATGGCTACACCTTC.

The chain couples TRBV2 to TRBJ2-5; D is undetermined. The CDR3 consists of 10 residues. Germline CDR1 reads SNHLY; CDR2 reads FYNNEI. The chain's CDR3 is CSTASGTQYF. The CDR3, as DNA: TGTTCTACAGCCTCGGGGACCCAGTACTTC.

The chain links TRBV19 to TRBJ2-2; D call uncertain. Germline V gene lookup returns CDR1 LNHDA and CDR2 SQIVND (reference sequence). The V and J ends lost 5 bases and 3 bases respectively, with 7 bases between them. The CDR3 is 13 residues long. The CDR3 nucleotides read TGTGCCAGTAGTGACATGGACACCGGGGAGCTGTTTTTT. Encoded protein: CASSDMDTGELFF. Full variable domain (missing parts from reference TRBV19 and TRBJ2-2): DGGITQSPKYLFRKEGQNVTLSCEQNLNHDAMYWYRQDPGQGLRLIYYSQIVNDFQKGDIAEGYSVSREKKESFPLTVTSAQKNPTAFYLCASSDMDTGELFFGEGSRLTVL.

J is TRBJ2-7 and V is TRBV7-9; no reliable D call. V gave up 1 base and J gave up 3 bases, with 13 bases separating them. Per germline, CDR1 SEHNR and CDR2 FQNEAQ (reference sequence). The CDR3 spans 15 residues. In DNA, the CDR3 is TGTGCCAGCAGCTTAGGAGCAGTCTCAAGCTACGAGCAGTACTTC. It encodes CASSLGAVSSYEQYF. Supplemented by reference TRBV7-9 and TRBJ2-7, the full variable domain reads DTGVSQNPRHKITKRGQNVTFRCDPISEHNRLYWYRQTLGQGPEFLTYFQNEAQLEKSRLLSDRFSAERPKGSFSTLEIQRTEQGDSAMYLCASSLGAVSSYEQYFGPGTRLTVT.

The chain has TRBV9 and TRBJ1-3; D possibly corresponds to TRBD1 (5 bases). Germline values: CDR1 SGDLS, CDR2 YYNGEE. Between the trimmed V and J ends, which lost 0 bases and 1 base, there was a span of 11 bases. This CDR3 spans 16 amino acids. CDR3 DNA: TGTGCCAGCAGCGTAGAGGGGTCGGGATCTGGAAACACCATATATTTT. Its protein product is CASSVEGSGSGNTIYF.

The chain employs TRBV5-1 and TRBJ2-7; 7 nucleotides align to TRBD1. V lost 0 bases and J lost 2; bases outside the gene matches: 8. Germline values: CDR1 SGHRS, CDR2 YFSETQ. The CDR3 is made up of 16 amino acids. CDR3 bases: TGCGCCAGCAGCTTGGACCGACAGGGCCCCCCCTACGAGCAGTACTTC. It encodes CASSLDRQGPPYEQYF.

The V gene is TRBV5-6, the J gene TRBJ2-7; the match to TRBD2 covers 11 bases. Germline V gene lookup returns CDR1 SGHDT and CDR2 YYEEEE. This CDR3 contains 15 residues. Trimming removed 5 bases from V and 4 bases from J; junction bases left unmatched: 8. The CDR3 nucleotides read TGTGCCAGCAGTTGGGGTAGCGGGGGGGCGTACGAGCAGTACTTC. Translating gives CASSWGSGGAYEQYF.

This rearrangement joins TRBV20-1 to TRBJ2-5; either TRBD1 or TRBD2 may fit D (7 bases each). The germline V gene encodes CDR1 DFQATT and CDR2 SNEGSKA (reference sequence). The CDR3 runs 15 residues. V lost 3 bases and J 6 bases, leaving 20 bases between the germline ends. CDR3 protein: CSARPQNRGLKTQYF. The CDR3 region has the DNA TGCAGTGCTAGGCCTCAAAACAGGGGACTAAAGACCCAGTACTTC.

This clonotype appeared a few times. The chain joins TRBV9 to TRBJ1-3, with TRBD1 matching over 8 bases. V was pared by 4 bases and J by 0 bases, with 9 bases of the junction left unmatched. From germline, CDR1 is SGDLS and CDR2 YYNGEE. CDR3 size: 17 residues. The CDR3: CASSSGTGIVSGNTIYF. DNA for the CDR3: TGTGCCAGCAGCTCGGGGACAGGAATCGTCTCTGGAAACACCATATATTTT.

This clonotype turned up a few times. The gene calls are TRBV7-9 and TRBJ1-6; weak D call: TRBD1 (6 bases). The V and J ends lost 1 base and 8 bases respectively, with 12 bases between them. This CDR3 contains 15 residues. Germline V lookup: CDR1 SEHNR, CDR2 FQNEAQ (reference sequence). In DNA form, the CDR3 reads TGTGCCAGCAGCTTAGGGGCAGGGGATCATTCACCCCTCCACTTT. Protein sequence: CASSLGAGDHSPLHF.

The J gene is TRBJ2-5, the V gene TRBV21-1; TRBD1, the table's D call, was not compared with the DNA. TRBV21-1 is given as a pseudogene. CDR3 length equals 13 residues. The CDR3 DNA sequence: TGCGCCAGCAGCAAAGACTTTATCCCCCTGAGGTTCTTC. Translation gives CASSKDFIPLRFF.